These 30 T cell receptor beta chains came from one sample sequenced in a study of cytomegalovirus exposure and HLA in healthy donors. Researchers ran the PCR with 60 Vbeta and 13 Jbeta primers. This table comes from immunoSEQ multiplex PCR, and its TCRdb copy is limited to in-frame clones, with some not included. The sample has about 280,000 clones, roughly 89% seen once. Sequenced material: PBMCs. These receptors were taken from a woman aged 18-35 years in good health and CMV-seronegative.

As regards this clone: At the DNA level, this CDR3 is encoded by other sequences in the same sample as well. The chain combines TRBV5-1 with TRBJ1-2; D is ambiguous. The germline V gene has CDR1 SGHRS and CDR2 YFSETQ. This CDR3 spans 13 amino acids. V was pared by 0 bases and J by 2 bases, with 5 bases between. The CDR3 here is CASSLGQNYGYTF. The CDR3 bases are TGCGCCAGCAGCTTGGGGCAGAACTATGGCTACACCTTC.

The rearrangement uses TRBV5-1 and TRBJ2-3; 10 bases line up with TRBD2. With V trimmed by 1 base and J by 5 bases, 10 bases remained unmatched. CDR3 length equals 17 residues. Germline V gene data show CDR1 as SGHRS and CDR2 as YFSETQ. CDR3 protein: CASSLLAGALSGDTQYF. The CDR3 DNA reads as TGCGCCAGCAGCTTGCTAGCGGGGGCCCTTAGTGGAGATACGCAGTATTTT.

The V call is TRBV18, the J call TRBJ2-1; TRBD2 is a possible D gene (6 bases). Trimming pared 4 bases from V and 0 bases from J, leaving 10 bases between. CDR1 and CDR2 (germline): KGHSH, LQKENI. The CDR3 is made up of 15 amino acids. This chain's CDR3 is CASSLEGSSYNEQFF. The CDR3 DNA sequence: TGTGCCAGCTCACTGGAGGGGAGCTCCTACAATGAGCAGTTCTTC.

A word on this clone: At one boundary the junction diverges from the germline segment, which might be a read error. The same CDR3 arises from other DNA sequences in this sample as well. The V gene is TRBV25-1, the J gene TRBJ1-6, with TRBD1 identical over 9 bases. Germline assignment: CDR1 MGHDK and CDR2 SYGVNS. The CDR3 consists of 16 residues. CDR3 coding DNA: TGTGCCAGCAGTGATATGGGACAGGGCATCAATTCCCCCCTCCACTTT. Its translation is CASSDMGQGINSPLHF.

The CDR3 DNA reads as TGTGCCAGCAGTCCCCTACAGGGGGATACGCAGTATTTT. It specifies CASSPLQGDTQYF. The chain carries TRBV6-5 and TRBJ2-3; the match to TRBD1 covers 7 bases. After removal of 5 bases from V and 6 bases from J, the junction contained 5 bases not matched to a gene. The germline gives CDR1 MNHEY, CDR2 SVGAGI. The CDR3 contains 13 residues.

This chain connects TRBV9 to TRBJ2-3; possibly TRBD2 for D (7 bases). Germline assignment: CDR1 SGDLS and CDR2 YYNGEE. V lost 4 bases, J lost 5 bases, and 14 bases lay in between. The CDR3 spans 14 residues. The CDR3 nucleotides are TGTGCCAGCAGCCCCGGGGGGCTGGGAGATACGCAGTATTTT. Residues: CASSPGGLGDTQYF.

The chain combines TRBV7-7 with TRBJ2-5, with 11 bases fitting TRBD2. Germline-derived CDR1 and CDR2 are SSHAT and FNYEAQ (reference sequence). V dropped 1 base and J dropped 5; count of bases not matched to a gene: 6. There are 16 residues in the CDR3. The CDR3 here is CASSLESSGGPETQYF. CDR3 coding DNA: TGTGCCAGCAGCTTAGAATCTAGCGGGGGGCCGGAGACCCAGTACTTC.

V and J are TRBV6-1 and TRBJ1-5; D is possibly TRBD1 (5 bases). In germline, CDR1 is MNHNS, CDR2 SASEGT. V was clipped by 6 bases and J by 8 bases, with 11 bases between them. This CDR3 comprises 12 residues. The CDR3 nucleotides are TGTGCCAGCAGAAAAACGGGGGAGCCCCAGCATTTT. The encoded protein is CASRKTGEPQHF.

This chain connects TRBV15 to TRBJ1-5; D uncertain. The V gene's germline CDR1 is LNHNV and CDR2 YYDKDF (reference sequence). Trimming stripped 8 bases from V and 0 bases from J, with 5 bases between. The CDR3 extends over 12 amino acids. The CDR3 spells CATQDSNQPQHF. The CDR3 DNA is TGTGCCACCCAGGATAGCAATCAGCCCCAGCATTTT. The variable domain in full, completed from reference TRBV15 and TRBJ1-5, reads DAMVIQNPRYQVTQFGKPVTLSCSQTLNHNVMYWYQQKSSQAPKLLFHYYDKDFNNEADTPDNFQSRRPNTSFCFLDIRSPGLGDTAMYLCATQDSNQPQHFGDGTRLSIL.

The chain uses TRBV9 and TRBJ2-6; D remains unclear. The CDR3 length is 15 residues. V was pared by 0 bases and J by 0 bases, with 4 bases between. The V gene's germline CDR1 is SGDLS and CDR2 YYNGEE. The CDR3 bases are TGTGCCAGCAGCGTAGGAGGCTCTGGGGCCAACGTCCTGACTTTC. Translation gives CASSVGGSGANVLTF.

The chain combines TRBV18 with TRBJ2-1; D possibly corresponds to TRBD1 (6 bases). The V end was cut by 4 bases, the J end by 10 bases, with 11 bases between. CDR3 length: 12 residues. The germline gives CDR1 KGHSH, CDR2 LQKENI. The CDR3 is CASSLPDREQFF. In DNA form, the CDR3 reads TGTGCCAGCTCACTCCCGGACAGAGAGCAGTTCTTC.

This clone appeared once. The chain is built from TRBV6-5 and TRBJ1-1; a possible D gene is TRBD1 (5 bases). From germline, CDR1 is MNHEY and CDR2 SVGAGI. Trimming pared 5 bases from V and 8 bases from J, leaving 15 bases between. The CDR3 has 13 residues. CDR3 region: CASSTDSNWEAFF. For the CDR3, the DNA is TGTGCCAGCAGTACCGACAGCAATTGGGAAGCTTTCTTT.

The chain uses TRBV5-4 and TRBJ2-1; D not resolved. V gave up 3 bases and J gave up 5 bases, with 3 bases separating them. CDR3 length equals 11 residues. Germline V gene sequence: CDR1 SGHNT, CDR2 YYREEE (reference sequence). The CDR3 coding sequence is TGTGCCAGCAGCTACAACAATGAGCAGTTCTTC. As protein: CASSYNNEQFF. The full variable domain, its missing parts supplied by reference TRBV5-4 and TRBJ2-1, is ETGVTQSPTHLIKTRGQQVTLRCSSQSGHNTVSWYQQALGQGPQFIFQYYREEENGRGNFPPRFSGLQFPNYSSELNVNALELDDSALYLCASSYNNEQFFGPGTRLTVL.

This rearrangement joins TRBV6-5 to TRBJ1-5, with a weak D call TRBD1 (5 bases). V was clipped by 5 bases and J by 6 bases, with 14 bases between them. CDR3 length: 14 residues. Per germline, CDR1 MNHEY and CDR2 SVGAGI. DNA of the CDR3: TGTGCCAGCAGTGGCATTGCGGGGGGTCAGCCCCAGCATTTT. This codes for CASSGIAGGQPQHF.

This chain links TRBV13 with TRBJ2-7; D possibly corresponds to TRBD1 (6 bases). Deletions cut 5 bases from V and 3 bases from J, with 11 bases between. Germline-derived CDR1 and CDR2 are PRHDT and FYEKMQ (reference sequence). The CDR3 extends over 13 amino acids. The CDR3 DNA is TGTGCCAGCAGCCTACAGGGTTTCTACGAGCAGTACTTC. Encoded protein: CASSLQGFYEQYF.

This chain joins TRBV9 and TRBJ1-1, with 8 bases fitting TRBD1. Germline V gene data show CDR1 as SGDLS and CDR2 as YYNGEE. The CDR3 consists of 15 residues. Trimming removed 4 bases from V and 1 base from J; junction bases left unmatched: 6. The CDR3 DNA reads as TGTGCCAGCAGCTTTCAGGGGACAGGGAACACTGAAGCTTTCTTT. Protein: CASSFQGTGNTEAFF.

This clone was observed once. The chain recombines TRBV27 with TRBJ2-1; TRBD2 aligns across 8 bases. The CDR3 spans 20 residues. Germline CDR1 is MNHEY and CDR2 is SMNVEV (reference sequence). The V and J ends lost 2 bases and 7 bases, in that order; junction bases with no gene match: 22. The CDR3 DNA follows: TGTGCCAGCAGTTTAGAATTCGGGGGGGGCCGCCTTACTACTGGGAATGAGCAGTTCTTC. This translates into CASSLEFGGGRLTTGNEQFF.

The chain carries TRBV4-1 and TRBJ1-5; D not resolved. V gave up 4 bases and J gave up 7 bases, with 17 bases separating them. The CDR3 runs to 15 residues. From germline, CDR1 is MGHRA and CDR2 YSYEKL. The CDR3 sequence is CASSLKGGLEQPQHF. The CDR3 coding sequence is TGCGCCAGCAGCCTAAAAGGAGGGTTAGAACAGCCCCAGCATTTT.

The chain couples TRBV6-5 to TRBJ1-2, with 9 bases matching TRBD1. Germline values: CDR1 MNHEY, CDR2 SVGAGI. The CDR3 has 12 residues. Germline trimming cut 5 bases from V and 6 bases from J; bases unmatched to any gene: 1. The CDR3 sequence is CASSRTGDGYTF. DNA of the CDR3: TGTGCCAGCAGTCGGACAGGGGATGGCTACACCTTC.

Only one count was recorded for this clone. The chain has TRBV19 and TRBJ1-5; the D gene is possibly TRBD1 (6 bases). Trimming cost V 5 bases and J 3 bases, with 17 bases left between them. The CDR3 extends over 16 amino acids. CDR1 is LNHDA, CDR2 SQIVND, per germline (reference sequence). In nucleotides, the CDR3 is TGTGCCAGTAGTTCTTCCCAGGGGTGGTTCAATCAGCCCCAGCATTTT. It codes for CASSSSQGWFNQPQHF.

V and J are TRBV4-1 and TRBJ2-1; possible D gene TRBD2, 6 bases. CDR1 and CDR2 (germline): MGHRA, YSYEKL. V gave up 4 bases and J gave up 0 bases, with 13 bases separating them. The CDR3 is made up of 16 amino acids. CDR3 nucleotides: TGCGCCAGCAGCCCCCTGCGGGAAGGCTCCTACAATGAGCAGTTCTTC. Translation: CASSPLREGSYNEQFF.

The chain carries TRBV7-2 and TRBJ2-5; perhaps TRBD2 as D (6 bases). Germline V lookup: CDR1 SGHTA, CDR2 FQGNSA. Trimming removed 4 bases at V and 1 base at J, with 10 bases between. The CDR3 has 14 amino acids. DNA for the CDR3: TGTGCCAGCAGCTCCCGACTAGTCCAAGAGACCCAGTACTTC. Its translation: CASSSRLVQETQYF.

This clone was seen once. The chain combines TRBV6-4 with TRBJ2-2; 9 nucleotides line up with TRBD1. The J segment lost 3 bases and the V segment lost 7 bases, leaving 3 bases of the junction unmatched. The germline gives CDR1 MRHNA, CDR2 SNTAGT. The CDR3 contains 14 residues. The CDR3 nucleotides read TGTGCCAGCAAATGGACAGGGGACACCGGGGAGCTGTTTTTT. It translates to CASKWTGDTGELFF.

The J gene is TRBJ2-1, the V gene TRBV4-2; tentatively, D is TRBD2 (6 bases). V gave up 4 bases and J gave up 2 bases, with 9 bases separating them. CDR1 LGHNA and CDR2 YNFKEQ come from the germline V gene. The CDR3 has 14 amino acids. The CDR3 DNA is TGTGCCAGCAGCCCAGCGGGTACCTACAATGAGCAGTTCTTC. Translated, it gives CASSPAGTYNEQFF.

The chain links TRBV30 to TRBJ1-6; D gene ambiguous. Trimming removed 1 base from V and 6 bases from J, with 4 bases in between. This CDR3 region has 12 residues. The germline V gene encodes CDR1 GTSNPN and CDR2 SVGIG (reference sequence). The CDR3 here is CAWSAGNSPLHF. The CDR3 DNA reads TGTGCCTGGAGTGCCGGTAATTCACCCCTCCACTTT.

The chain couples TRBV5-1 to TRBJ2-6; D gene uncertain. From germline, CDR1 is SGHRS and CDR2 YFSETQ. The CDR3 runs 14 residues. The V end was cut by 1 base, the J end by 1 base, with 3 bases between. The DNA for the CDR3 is TGCGCCAGCAGCTTGCAATCTGGGGCCAACGTCCTGACTTTC. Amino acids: CASSLQSGANVLTF.

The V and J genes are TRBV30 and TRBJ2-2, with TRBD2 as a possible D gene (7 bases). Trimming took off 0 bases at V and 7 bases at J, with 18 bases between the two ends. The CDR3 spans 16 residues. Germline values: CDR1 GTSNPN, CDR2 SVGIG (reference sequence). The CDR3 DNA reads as TGTGCCTGGAGTGTACTAAGAGGGGGGGCTGGCGGGGAGCTGTTTTTT. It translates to CAWSVLRGGAGGELFF.

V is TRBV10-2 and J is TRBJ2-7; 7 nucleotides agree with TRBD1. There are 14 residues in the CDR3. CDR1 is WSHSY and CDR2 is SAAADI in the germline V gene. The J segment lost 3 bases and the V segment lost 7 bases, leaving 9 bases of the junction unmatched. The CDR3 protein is CASNTGQTSYEQYF. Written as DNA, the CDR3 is TGCGCCAGCAACACGGGACAGACGAGCTACGAGCAGTACTTC.

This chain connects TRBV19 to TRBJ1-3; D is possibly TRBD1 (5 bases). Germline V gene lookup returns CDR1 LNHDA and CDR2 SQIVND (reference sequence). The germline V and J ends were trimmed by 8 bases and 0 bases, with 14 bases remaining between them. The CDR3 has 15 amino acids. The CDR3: CASSWGGYSGNTIYF. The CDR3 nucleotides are TGTGCCAGTTCCTGGGGGGGATACTCTGGAAACACCATATATTTT.

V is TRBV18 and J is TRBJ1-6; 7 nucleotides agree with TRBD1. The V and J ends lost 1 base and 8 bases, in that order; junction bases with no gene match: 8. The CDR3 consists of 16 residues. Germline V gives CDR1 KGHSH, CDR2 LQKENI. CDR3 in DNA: TGTGCCAGCTCACCACTTCCCAGGCAGGGGGATTCACCCCTCCACTTT. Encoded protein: CASSPLPRQGDSPLHF.